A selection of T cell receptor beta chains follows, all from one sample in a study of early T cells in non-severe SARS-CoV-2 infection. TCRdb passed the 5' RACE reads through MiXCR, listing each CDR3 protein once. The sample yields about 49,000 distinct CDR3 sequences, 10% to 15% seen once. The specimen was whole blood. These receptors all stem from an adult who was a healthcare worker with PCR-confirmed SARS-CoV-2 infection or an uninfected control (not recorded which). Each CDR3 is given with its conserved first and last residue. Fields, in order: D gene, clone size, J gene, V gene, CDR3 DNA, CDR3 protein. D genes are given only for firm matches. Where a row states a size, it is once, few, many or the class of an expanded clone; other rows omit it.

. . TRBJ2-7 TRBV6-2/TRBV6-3 TGTGCCAGCAGTTACTACCTAGCGAGGCAGTACTTC CASSYYLARQYF
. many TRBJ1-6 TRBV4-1 TGCGCCAGCAGCCAAGGGGCTGGGGCAACAAATTCACCCCTCCACTTT CASSQGAGATNSPLHF
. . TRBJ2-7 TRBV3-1 TGTGCCAGCGGGGGCTCCTACGAGCAGTACTTC CASGGSYEQYF
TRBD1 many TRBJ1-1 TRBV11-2 TGTGCCAGCAGTTTTGTCCTCAGGGGGACTGAAGCTTTCTTT CASSFVLRGTEAFF
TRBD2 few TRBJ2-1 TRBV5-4 TGTGCCAGCAGCTCTACGGGGGGGAATAAAGACAATGAGCAGTTCTTC CASSSTGGNKDNEQFF
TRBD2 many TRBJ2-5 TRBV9 TGTGCCAGCAGCGGGACTAGCGGGGGGATCCAAGAGACCCAGTACTTC CASSGTSGGIQETQYF
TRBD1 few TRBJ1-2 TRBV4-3 TGCGCCAGCAGCCGCAATACGGGACAGGGGTATGGCTACACCTTC CASSRNTGQGYGYTF
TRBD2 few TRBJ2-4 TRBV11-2 TGTGCCAGCAGCCAGCCTGAGCGGGAGGGATGGGTGGCCAAAAACATTCAGTACTTC CASSQPEREGWVAKNIQYF
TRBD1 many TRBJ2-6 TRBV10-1 TGCGCCAGCAGTGAGTCAAGGGGGCTCGGGGCCAACGTCCTGACTTTC CASSESRGLGANVLTF
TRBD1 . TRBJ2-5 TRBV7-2 TGTGCCAGCAGCCCGGACAGGGGACAAGAGACCCAGTACTTC CASSPDRGQETQYF
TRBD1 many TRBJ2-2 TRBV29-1 TGCAGCGTTGAAGATGCGGCAGGGGGCACCGGGGAGCTGTTTTTT CSVEDAAGGTGELFF
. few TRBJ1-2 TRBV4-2 TGTGCCAGCAGCCATGGCGGGCGGGAGGCTACCTATGGCTACACCTTC CASSHGGREATYGYTF
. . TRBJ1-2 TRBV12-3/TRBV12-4 TGTGCCAGCAGTGGCGGATATGGCTACACCTTC CASSGGYGYTF
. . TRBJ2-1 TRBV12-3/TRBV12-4 TGTGCCAGCAGCCTTTGGAGGGGGGGCGGCAATGAGCAGTTCTTC CASSLWRGGGNEQFF
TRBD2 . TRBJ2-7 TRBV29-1 TGCAGCTGCCGGACTAGCGGCTACGAGCAGTACTTC CSCRTSGYEQYF
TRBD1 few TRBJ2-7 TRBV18 TGTGCCAGCTCACAAACAGGGGGCCTGTACGAGCAGTACTTC CASSQTGGLYEQYF
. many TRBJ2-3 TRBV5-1 TGCGCCAGCAGCTTGGAGCTAGCAACAGATACGCAGTATTTT CASSLELATDTQYF
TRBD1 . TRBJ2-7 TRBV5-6 TGTGCCAGCAGCCCCGGGACAGGGGGCTCGTACGAGCAGTACTTC CASSPGTGGSYEQYF
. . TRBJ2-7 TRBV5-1 TGCGCCAGCAGCGCCGGATTTTCAGGCGAGCAGTACTTC CASSAGFSGEQYF
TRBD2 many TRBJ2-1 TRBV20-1 TGCAGTGCTACTAGCGGGAGGGACTACAATGAGCAGTTCTTC CSATSGRDYNEQFF
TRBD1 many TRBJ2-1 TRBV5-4 TGTGCCACCCTACGGAGACAGGGGGTGAATGAGCAGTTCTTC CATLRRQGVNEQFF
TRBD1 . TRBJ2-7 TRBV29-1 TGCAGCGTTGATACACAGGGGAACGAGCAGTACTTC CSVDTQGNEQYF
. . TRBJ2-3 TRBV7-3 TGTGCCAGCAGCGGGGTCAGCACAGATACGCAGTATTTT CASSGVSTDTQYF
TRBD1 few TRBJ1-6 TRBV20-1 TGCAGTGCTAGAGCCAGGGGGTTTAATTCACCCCTCCACTTT CSARARGFNSPLHF
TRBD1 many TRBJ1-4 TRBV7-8 TGTGCCAGCAGCTGGACAGGGGCAACTAATGAAAAACTGTTTTTT CASSWTGATNEKLFF
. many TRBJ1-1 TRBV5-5 TGTGCCAGCAGCTTGGACGTAAACACTGAAGCTTTCTTT CASSLDVNTEAFF
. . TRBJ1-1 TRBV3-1 TGTGCCAGCAGGGCCTCGCCGGGACATATGAACACTGAAGCTTTCTTT CASRASPGHMNTEAFF
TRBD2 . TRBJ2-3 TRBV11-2 TGTGCCAGCAGCTTAGGAGTTTCAGCGGGAGGGCAAGATACGCAGTATTTT CASSLGVSAGGQDTQYF
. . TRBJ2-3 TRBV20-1 TGCAGTGCTAGTATCCGGGGGCCCACCACAGATACGCAGTATTTT CSASIRGPTTDTQYF
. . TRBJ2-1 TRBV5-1 TGCGCCAGTATCGAAGTTTCGGGCAATGAGCAGTTCTTC CASIEVSGNEQFF
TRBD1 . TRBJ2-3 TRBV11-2 TGTGCCACATTACGGGACAGGGTTTTAGATACGCAGTATTTT CATLRDRVLDTQYF
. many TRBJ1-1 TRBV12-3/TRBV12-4 TGTGCCAGCAGTTTAATGGGAGGAACTGAAGCTTTCTTT CASSLMGGTEAFF
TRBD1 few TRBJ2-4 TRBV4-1 TGCGCCAGCAGCCTAGGGGACAGTCTCTGGCAGTACTTC CASSLGDSLWQYF
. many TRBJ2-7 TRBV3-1 TGTGCCAGCAGCCACCTCGACGGCGGGCAGTACTTC CASSHLDGGQYF
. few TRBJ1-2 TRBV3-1 TGTGCCAGCAGCCATCGGGAGATGAGGACCAACTATGGCTACACCTTC CASSHREMRTNYGYTF
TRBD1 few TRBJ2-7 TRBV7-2 TGTGCCAGCAGCTTCATCCGGGACAGGGGCTACGAGCAGTACTTC CASSFIRDRGYEQYF
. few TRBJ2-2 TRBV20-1 TGCAGTGCTAGAGATGGCACAGGGGAGGCCACCGGGGAGCTGTTTTTT CSARDGTGEATGELFF
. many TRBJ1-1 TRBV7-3 TGTGCCAGCAGCTTAACACAGGTTGACACTGAAGCTTTCTTT CASSLTQVDTEAFF
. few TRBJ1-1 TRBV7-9 TGTGCCAGCAGACGGGACCGAACGAACACTGAAGCTTTCTTT CASRRDRTNTEAFF
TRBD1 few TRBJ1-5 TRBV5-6 TGTGCCAGCAGCTTGTCGGACAGGGCGAATCAGCCCCAGCATTTT CASSLSDRANQPQHF
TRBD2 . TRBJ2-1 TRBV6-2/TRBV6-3 TGTGCCAGCAGCAAGACTAGCGGGAGTTACAATGAGCAGTTCTTC CASSKTSGSYNEQFF